This note documents a single TCR beta chain sequence. What it binds is unknown. PCR employed 60 Vbeta and 13 Jbeta primers. Produced via immunoSEQ multiplex PCR; TCRdb's table is partial and in-frame only. This table holds 150,000 to 200,000 clones, over 75% found once. This sample was included in a study of cytomegalovirus exposure and HLA in healthy donors. Study-level results: Being productive about 87% or about 30% of the time was typical of most TCR beta V segments in an earlier analysis.

V gave up 5 bases and J gave up 4 bases, with 17 bases separating them. Germline CDR1 is SNHLY and CDR2 is FYNNEI. This CDR3 region has 15 residues. V is TRBV2 and J is TRBJ1-2; D is possibly TRBD1 (6 bases). The sample comprised PBMCs. This clonotype was obtained from a man aged 50 to 60 in good health and CMV-seropositive. In nucleotides, the CDR3 is TGTGCCAGCAGTTCAGGGGCTGGAGGCCTCTATGGCTACACCTTC. Translation: CASSSGAGGLYGYTF.